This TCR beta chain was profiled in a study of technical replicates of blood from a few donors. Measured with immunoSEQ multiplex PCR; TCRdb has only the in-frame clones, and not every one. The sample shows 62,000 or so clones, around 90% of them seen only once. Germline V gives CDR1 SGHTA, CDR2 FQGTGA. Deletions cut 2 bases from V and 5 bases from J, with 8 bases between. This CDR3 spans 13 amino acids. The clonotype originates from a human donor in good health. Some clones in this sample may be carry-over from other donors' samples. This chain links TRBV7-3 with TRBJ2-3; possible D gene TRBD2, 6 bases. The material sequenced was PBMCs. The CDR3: CASSLLREDTQYF. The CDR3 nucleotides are TGTGCCAGCAGCTTACTGCGGGAAGATACGCAGTATTTT.